This T cell receptor (beta chain) appears in the sequencing data of a study of patients and donors after allogeneic stem cell transplantation. TCRdb processed the RT-PCR reads anew with MiXCR; each CDR3 protein has one entry. Of 150,000 to 250,000 distinct CDR3 sequences in the sample, roughly two fifths were seen once. V gave up 4 bases and J gave up 7 bases, with 14 bases separating them. The CDR3 loop spans 13 amino acids. The V gene's germline CDR1 is SGDLS and CDR2 YYNGEE. There are a few counts of this clonotype. This clonotype originated in a human donor who was either an allogeneic HSCT recipient or a stem cell or donor lymphocyte infusion donor (not recorded which). It is not recorded whose cells these are; they may come from a transplant donor. This rearrangement joins TRBV9 to TRBJ1-1, with D perhaps matching TRBD1 (6 bases). Input material: blood, either unsorted or a sorted T cell fraction (not recorded which). In DNA, the CDR3 is TGTGCCAGCAGCCTCGGGACAACTCATGAAGCTTTCTTT. Translating it yields CASSLGTTHEAFF.